This passage covers 11 T cell receptor beta chains from one sample sequenced in a study of blood T cell repertoires in COVID-19. Assay: immunoSEQ multiplex PCR; the TCRdb copy retains only in-frame clones and omits some. The sample comprises 22,000 or so clones, more than 80% of which are singletons, and around 4% rests with the top ten. The sequencing sample was made of peripheral blood. The receptor source for this set is a human donor in a cohort sampled during active COVID-19.

CDR3 loop: CASRTGGSGGELFF. In DNA, the CDR3 is TGTGCCAGCAGGACAGGGGGCTCGGGCGGGGAGCTGTTTTTT. The V and J genes are TRBV9 and TRBJ2-2; 10 bases are shared with TRBD1. Germline lookup yields CDR1 SGDLS and CDR2 YYNGEE. V was clipped by 5 bases and J by 7 bases; unmatched bases: 5. CDR3 size: 14 residues.

V is TRBV24-1 and J is TRBJ2-5, with TRBD2 as a possible D gene (5 bases). The CDR3 contains 13 residues. The ends were cut back, 3 bases at V and 3 bases at J, with 7 bases in the middle. The germline gives CDR1 KGHDR, CDR2 SFDVKD. Here the CDR3 reads CATSDPREETQYF. In DNA, the CDR3 is TGTGCCACCAGTGATCCGAGGGAAGAGACCCAGTACTTC.

The chain couples TRBV18 to TRBJ1-6; D ambiguous. The CDR3 sequence is 16 residues long. Germline lookup yields CDR1 KGHSH and CDR2 LQKENI. V lost 5 bases and J lost 5, with 16 bases in between. The CDR3 loop reads CASSISVTDNNSPLHF. The DNA for the CDR3 is TGTGCCAGCTCAATTTCTGTCACAGACAATAATTCACCCCTCCACTTT.

The J gene is TRBJ1-1, the V gene TRBV18, with D unclear. This CDR3 is built from 13 residues. Per germline, CDR1 KGHSH and CDR2 LQKENI. The V gene lost 6 bases and the J gene lost 3 bases, with 11 bases spanning the gap. The CDR3: CASSKNLHTEAFF. CDR3 nucleotides: TGTGCCAGCTCCAAAAACTTGCACACTGAAGCTTTCTTT.

V usage is TRBV9 and J usage is TRBJ1-1, with D unclear. The length of the CDR3 is 14 residues. Germline CDR1 and CDR2: SGDLS and YYNGEE. V lost 1 base and J lost 5, with 12 bases in between. The CDR3 spells CASSVTTSGTEAFF. The CDR3 DNA reads TGTGCCAGCAGCGTAACCACTTCGGGGACTGAAGCTTTCTTT.

This clone was counted between two and nine times. The chain joins TRBV4-3 to TRBJ2-3; a weak D match, TRBD2 (6 bases). The CDR3 runs 15 residues. Trimming removed 10 bases at V and 2 bases at J, with 19 bases between. Germline V CDR1 and CDR2: LGHNA, YSLEER. CDR3 amino acids: CAKGLLRKITDTQYF. DNA of the CDR3: TGCGCCAAAGGACTACTAAGGAAGATCACAGATACGCAGTATTTT.

The CDR3, as DNA: TGTGCCAGTAGTACTACAGGGTCCTACGAGCAGTACTTC. Encoded protein: CASSTTGSYEQYF. The genes are TRBV19 and TRBJ2-7, with D perhaps TRBD1 (6 bases). The CDR3 is made up of 13 amino acids. V lost 4 bases and J 1 base, leaving 8 bases between the germline ends. Germline values: CDR1 LNHDA, CDR2 SQIVND (reference sequence).

The chain uses TRBV7-2 and TRBJ1-5; TRBD1 is a possible D gene (5 bases). This CDR3 has 15 amino acids. The V and J ends lost 3 bases and 1 base respectively, with 10 bases between them. The germline V gene encodes CDR1 SGHTA and CDR2 FQGNSA. CDR3 loop: CASSLREGSNQPQHF. The CDR3 DNA reads as TGTGCCAGCAGCTTGCGGGAGGGGAGCAATCAGCCCCAGCATTTT.

This clone was seen just once. CDR3 sequence reads: CASSKNHRASYTF. The CDR3, as DNA: TGTGCCAGCAGCAAGAATCACAGGGCAAGCTACACCTTC. V gene TRBV6-6 combines with J gene TRBJ1-2; D is perhaps TRBD1 (6 bases). This CDR3 region has 13 residues. V was clipped by 6 bases and J by 9 bases, with 17 bases between them. Germline CDR1 and CDR2: MNHNY and SVGAGI (reference sequence).

The chain has TRBV12-3 or TRBV12-4 and TRBJ2-1; 12 bases align to TRBD1. The CDR3 length is 13 residues. The trim removed 10 bases at V and 9 bases at J, leaving 7 bases unmatched. The CDR3 is CAIRGTGGTEQFF. The CDR3 bases are TGTGCCATCCGGGGGACAGGGGGCACTGAGCAGTTCTTC.

This rearrangement joins TRBV10-3 to TRBJ2-3, with TRBD1 identical over 9 bases. Germline values: CDR1 ENHRY, CDR2 SYGVKD. The J segment lost 5 bases and the V segment lost 5 bases, leaving 8 bases of the junction unmatched. The CDR3 loop spans 15 amino acids. The CDR3 nucleotides read TGTGCCATCAGTAGCCGGGACAGGGAGGGAGATACGCAGTATTTT. This translates into CAISSRDREGDTQYF.